Presented here are 4 T cell receptor beta chains from one specimen sequenced in a study of blood T cells in healthy people across ages. Then a second PCR, running roughly 6 to 11 cycles, was carried out with a sample-barcoded 5' primer and a J-beta primer mix. TCRdb re-called the 5' RACE reads with MiXCR, one entry per CDR3 protein. The sample includes about 1.6 million distinct CDR3 sequences, about 31% of them seen just once. The sequencing sample was made of blood. These receptors all come from a woman aged 25-40 years in good health.

This clonotype has just a few counts. The V call is TRBV12-3 or TRBV12-4, the J call TRBJ2-5, with D perhaps TRBD1 (5 bases). V was cut by 6 bases and J by 5 bases, with 43 bases left in between. The CDR3 is 23 residues long. CDR3 bases: TGTGCCAGCAGCTATAGGGGTCTGACAGAGATTAAAACAAGAGTAGAAGCCAGGGAGACCCAGTACTTC. It yields the protein CASSYRGLTEIKTRVEARETQYF.

This clonotype was counted between two and nine times. The chain has TRBV9 and TRBJ1-1; D perhaps matches TRBD1 (5 bases). CDR1 SGDLS and CDR2 YYNGEE come from the germline V gene. V shed 3 bases and J shed 4 bases, with 13 bases lying between them. The CDR3 is 14 amino acids. The CDR3 region is CASSEGRGGTEAFF. The DNA for the CDR3 is TGTGCCAGCAGCGAGGGAAGGGGTGGCACTGAAGCTTTCTTT. Using reference TRBV9 and TRBJ1-1 for the parts outside the CDR3, the full variable domain is DSGVTQTPKHLITATGQRVTLRCSPRSGDLSVYWYQQSLDQGLQFLIQYYNGEERAKGNILERFSAQQFPDLHSELNLSSLELGDSALYFCASSEGRGGTEAFFGQGTRLTVV.

The chain has TRBV7-9 and TRBJ2-5; TRBD2 might be the D (5 bases). This CDR3 comprises 14 residues. In germline, CDR1 is SEHNR, CDR2 FQNEAQ (reference sequence). The ends were cut back, 4 bases at V and 5 bases at J, with 14 bases in the middle. CDR3 protein: CASSSEEPGETQYF. The DNA of the CDR3 is TGTGCCAGCAGCTCGGAGGAACCAGGCGAGACCCAGTACTTC.

This clonotype has more than one count but fewer than ten. The rearrangement joins TRBV7-9 to TRBJ2-3; D is perhaps TRBD1 (6 bases). The CDR3 runs 15 residues. Germline lookup yields CDR1 SEHNR and CDR2 FQNEAQ (reference sequence). V gave up 2 bases and J gave up 1 base, with 10 bases separating them. In nucleotides, the CDR3 is TGTGCCAGCAGCTTACAGGCAGGGGGCACAGATACGCAGTATTTT. This gives the protein CASSLQAGGTDTQYF. The full variable domain, rest sourced from reference TRBV7-9 and TRBJ2-3, is DTGVSQNPRHKITKRGQNVTFRCDPISEHNRLYWYRQTLGQGPEFLTYFQNEAQLEKSRLLSDRFSAERPKGSFSTLEIQRTEQGDSAMYLCASSLQAGGTDTQYFGPGTRLTVL.